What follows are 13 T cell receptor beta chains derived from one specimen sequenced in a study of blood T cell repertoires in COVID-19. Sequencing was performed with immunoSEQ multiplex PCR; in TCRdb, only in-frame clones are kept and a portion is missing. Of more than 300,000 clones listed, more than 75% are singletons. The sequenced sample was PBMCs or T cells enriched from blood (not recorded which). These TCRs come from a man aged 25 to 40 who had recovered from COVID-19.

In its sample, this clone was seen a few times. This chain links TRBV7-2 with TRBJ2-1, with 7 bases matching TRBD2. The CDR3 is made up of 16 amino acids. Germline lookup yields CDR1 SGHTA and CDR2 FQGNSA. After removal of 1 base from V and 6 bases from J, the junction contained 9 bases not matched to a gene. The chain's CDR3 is CASSLGSGAPSNEQFF. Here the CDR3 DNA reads TGTGCCAGCAGCTTAGGGAGCGGGGCACCGAGCAATGAGCAGTTCTTC.

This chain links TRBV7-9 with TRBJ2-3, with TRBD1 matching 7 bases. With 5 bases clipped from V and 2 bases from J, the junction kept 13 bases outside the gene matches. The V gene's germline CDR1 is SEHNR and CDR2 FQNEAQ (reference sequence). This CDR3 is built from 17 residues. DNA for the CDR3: TGTGCCAGCAGCACAGCTACCGGGACAGACAACACAGATACGCAGTATTTT. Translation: CASSTATGTDNTDTQYF.

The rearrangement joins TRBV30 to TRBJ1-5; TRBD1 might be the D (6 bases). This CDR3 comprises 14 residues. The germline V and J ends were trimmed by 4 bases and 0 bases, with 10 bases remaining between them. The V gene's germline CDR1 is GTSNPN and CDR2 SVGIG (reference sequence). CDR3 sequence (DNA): TGTGCCTGGACAGGACAGAATAGCAATCAGCCCCAGCATTTT. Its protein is CAWTGQNSNQPQHF. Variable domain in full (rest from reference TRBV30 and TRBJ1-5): SQTIHQWPATLVQPVGSPLSLECTVEGTSNPNLYWYRQAAGRGLQLLFYSVGIGQISSEVPQNLSASRPQDRQFILSSKKLLLSDSGFYLCAWTGQNSNQPQHFGDGTRLSIL.

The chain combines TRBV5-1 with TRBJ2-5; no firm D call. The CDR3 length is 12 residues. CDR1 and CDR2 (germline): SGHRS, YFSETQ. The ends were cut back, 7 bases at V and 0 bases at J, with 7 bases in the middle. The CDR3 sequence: CASSAYQETQYF. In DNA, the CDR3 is TGCGCCAGCTCAGCGTACCAAGAGACCCAGTACTTC.

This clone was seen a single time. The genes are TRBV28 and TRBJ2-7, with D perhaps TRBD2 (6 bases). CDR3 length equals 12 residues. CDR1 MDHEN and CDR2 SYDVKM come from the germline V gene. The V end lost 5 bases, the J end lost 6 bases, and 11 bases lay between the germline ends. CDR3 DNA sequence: TGTGCCAGCAGTGGTCTAGCGCTCGAGCAGTACTTC. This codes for CASSGLALEQYF.

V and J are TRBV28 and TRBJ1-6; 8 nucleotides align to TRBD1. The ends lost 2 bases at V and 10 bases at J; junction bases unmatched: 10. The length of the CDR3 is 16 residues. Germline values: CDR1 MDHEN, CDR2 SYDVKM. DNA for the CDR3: TGTGCCAGCAGTTTAGACGGGACAGGCGGGGTCTCACCCCTCCACTTT. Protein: CASSLDGTGGVSPLHF.

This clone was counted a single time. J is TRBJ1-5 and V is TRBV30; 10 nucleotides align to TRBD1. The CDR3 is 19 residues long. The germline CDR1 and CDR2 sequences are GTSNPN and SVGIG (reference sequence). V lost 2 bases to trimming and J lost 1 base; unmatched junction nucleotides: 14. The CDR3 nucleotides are TGTGCCTGGAGTCGACGTTACTACGGGACAGGGGAGAGCAATCAGCCCCAGCATTTT. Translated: CAWSRRYYGTGESNQPQHF.

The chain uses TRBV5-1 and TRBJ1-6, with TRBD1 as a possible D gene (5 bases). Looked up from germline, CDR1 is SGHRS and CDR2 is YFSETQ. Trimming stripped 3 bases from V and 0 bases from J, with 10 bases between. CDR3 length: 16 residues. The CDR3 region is CASSYQGSSYNSPLHF. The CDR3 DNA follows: TGCGCCAGCAGCTACCAGGGCAGCTCCTATAATTCACCCCTCCACTTT.

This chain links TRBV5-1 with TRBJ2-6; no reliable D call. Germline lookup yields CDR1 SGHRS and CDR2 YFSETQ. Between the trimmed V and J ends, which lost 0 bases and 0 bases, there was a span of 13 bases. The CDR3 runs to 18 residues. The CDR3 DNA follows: TGCGCCAGCAGCTTGGCTCCGCAGTTCTCCTCTGGGGCCAACGTCCTGACTTTC. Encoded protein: CASSLAPQFSSGANVLTF.

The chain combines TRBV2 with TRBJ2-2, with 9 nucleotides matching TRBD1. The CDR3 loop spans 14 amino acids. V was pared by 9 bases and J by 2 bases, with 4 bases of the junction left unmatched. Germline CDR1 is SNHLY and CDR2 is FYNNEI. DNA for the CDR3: TGTGCCAGGGGACAGGGCAGTAACACCGGGGAGCTGTTTTTT. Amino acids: CARGQGSNTGELFF.

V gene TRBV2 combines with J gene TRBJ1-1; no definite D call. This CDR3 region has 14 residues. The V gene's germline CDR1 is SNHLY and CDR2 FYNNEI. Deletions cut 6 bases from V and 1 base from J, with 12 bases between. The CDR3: CASSLGGPNTEAFF. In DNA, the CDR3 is TGTGCCAGCAGCCTTGGAGGGCCGAACACTGAAGCTTTCTTT.

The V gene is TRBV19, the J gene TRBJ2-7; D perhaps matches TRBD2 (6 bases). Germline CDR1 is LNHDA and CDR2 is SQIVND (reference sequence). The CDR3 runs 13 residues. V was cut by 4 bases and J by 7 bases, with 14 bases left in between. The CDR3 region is CASSTWAGQEQYF. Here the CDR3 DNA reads TGTGCCAGTAGTACCTGGGCGGGGCAGGAGCAGTACTTC.

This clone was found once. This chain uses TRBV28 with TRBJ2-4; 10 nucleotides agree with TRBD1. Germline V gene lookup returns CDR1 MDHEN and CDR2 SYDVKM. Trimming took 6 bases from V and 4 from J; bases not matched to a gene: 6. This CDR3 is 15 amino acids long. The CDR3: CASSPDRGRKNIQYF. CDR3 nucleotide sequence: TGTGCCAGCAGCCCAGACAGGGGGCGGAAAAACATTCAGTACTTC.